Sequencing of this TCR beta chain was carried out in a study of identical twins. Notes on the study in general: Compared with models, monozygotic twins showed more out-of-frame TCR alpha sharing. For out-of-frame beta sequences, excess twin sharing was weaker.

This clonotype was counted at least ten times. Its antigen remains unknown. Template switching created a universal primer site, and the cDNA included unique molecular identifiers. TCRdb processed the 5' RACE reads anew with MiXCR; each CDR3 protein has one entry. This sample yields 750,000 to 950,000 distinct CDR3 sequences, of which roughly an eighth are seen a single time; around 1.6% belongs to the top ten. CDR3 length: 17 residues. J lost 8 bases, V lost 5 bases, and 18 bases had no gene match. CDR1 is LNHNV and CDR2 is YYDKDF in the germline V gene (reference sequence). These sequences were also reported in another study, on yellow fever vaccine responses in identical twins.

This receptor was taken from a woman under 30 in good health. The chain combines TRBV15 with TRBJ2-1; 7 bases match TRBD2. Sequencing was performed on PBMCs. CDR3 residues: CATSAPPLRELLDEQFF. Written as DNA, the CDR3 is TGTGCCACCAGCGCTCCCCCCCTGCGGGAGCTTTTAGATGAGCAGTTCTTC.